A selection of T cell receptor beta chains follows, all from one sample in a study of blood T cell repertoires in COVID-19. This table comes from immunoSEQ multiplex PCR, and its TCRdb copy is limited to in-frame clones, with some not included. The sample has tens of thousands of clones; approximately 88% are singletons. The sample was peripheral blood. These receptors originate from a human donor in a cohort sampled during active COVID-19. Each CDR3 is given with its conserved first and last residue. The order of the fields is J gene, V gene, D gene, clone size, CDR3 DNA, CDR3 protein. D genes are given only for firm matches. Rows may omit the clone size; those that give it use once, few, many or a size class.

TRBJ1-4 | TRBV12-3/TRBV12-4 | . | . | TGTGCCAGCAGTTTACAGGGTGGCGAAAAACTGTTTTTT | CASSLQGGEKLFF
TRBJ1-3 | TRBV9 | . | . | TGTGCCAGCAGCGTAGGGGACTCTCTCACAGGAAACACCATATATTTT | CASSVGDSLTGNTIYF
TRBJ2-5 | TRBV30 | . | once | TGTGCCTGGAGCGCTGGGGCAGGGCAAGAGACCCAGTACTTC | CAWSAGAGQETQYF
TRBJ2-4 | TRBV28 | . | . | TGTGCCAGCAGTTTAAGTCCGTCCAGAACCCTAGCCAAAAACATTCAGTACTTC | CASSLSPSRTLAKNIQYF
TRBJ2-2 | TRBV3-1/TRBV3-2 | TRBD1 | . | TGTGCCAGCAGCCCTCCAACAGGGGGCGGAGGGGAGCTGTTTTTT | CASSPPTGGGGELFF
TRBJ2-4 | TRBV6-5 | TRBD1 | once | TGTGCCAGCAAGGGACCGGGACAGGGCTACATTCAGTACTTC | CASKGPGQGYIQYF
TRBJ2-3 | TRBV10-3 | . | . | TGTGCCATCAGTGATTCCGTCCTGGAGCCGGATACGCAGTATTTT | CAISDSVLEPDTQYF
TRBJ2-1 | TRBV18 | TRBD2 | . | TGTGCCAGCTCACCAGGGACTAGCGGGGGTTCGTTCTTC | CASSPGTSGGSFF
TRBJ2-1 | TRBV21-1 | . | . | TGTGCCAGCAGCAAAGGGAGGGACTACAATGAGCAGTTCTTC | CASSKGRDYNEQFF
TRBJ1-2 | TRBV5-1 | TRBD1 | . | TGCGCCAGCAGCTTGGTGGCACCCGGGACAGGAGGTCATGGCTACACCTTC | CASSLVAPGTGGHGYTF
TRBJ2-7 | TRBV7-9 | . | . | TGTGCCAGCAACTTACTCGGGGAATACGAGCAGTACTTC | CASNLLGEYEQYF
TRBJ2-1 | TRBV28 | TRBD2 | . | TGTGCCAGCAGTCGAGCCGGGACTAGCGCAAAGAATGAGCAGTTCTTC | CASSRAGTSAKNEQFF
TRBJ2-1 | TRBV27 | TRBD2 | . | TGTGCCACCCGCGTTTTCGCGGGGGGATACAATGAGCAGTTCTTC | CATRVFAGGYNEQFF
TRBJ2-7 | TRBV4-2 | . | . | TGTGCCAGCAGCCAAGTACCAGGGGACGAGCAGTACTTC | CASSQVPGDEQYF
TRBJ2-2 | TRBV7-3 | TRBD1 | . | TGTGCCAGCAGCCAGGGGCCAGGGGGAACCGGGGAGCTGTTTTTT | CASSQGPGGTGELFF
TRBJ2-3 | TRBV24-1 | . | . | TGTGCCACCAGTGATTTGCAGAGGGAGATGGGGCAGTATTTT | CATSDLQREMGQYF
TRBJ1-2 | TRBV7-9 | TRBD1 | once | TGTGCCAGCAGCCAATGGGACAGCGACTATGGCTACACCTTC | CASSQWDSDYGYTF
TRBJ2-7 | TRBV6-5 | TRBD1 | . | TGTGCCAGCAGTCCTTGGGACAGGACGTACGAGCAGTACTTC | CASSPWDRTYEQYF
TRBJ1-3 | TRBV7-9 | . | once | TGTGCCAGCAGCTTAGTGCAGGGAAACACCATATATTTT | CASSLVQGNTIYF
TRBJ1-1 | TRBV9 | TRBD1 | . | TGTGCCAGCAGCGTAGATTCCGGGACAGGGAACACTGAAGCTTTCTTT | CASSVDSGTGNTEAFF
TRBJ2-7 | TRBV28 | TRBD2 | . | TGTGCCAGCACTTCCCCGACTAGCGGGAGCTATAGCTACGAGCAGTACTTC | CASTSPTSGSYSYEQYF
TRBJ2-7 | TRBV5-1 | TRBD1 | . | TGCGCCAGCAGCTTGTTTGGGACAGGGTCATACGAGCAGTACTTC | CASSLFGTGSYEQYF
TRBJ2-1 | TRBV15 | TRBD2 | . | TGTGCCACCAGCAGAGGGACTAGCGGAGGGTGGGAGCAGTTCTTC | CATSRGTSGGWEQFF
TRBJ2-2 | TRBV6-5 | TRBD1 | . | TGTGCCAGCAGTCCCGGGACAGAGAGAACCGGGGAGCTGTTTTTT | CASSPGTERTGELFF
TRBJ1-1 | TRBV7-2 | TRBD1 | once | TGTGCCAGCACAAAACCAGGGGGAGATGGCACTGAAGCTTTCTTT | CASTKPGGDGTEAFF
TRBJ2-2 | TRBV3-1/TRBV3-2 | TRBD1 | . | TGTGCCAGCAGCCAACGATTCGTCTTGCCGGGACAGGCCCACACCGGGGAGCTGTTTTTT | CASSQRFVLPGQAHTGELFF
TRBJ2-3 | TRBV20-1 | TRBD2 | . | TGCAGTGCTAGTCACCAGCGGGAGGGCCTTCATGTCCCCACAGATACGCAGTATTTT | CSASHQREGLHVPTDTQYF
TRBJ1-3 | TRBV3-1/TRBV3-2 | TRBD1 | . | TGTGCCAGCAGCCTAGGGACAGGGGCCTCTGGAAACACCATATATTTT | CASSLGTGASGNTIYF
TRBJ1-1 | TRBV7-6 | TRBD1 | . | TGTGCCAGCAGTTCAAACAGGGGACGGTTGAACACTGAAGCTTTCTTT | CASSSNRGRLNTEAFF
TRBJ1-1 | TRBV19 | TRBD1 | . | TGTGCCAGCCGCCAGGACAGGGCTGTTTTCTTT | CASRQDRAVFF
TRBJ1-5 | TRBV4-2 | . | . | TGTGCCAGCAGCCAGGGAGAGAGCAATCAGCCCCAGCATTTT | CASSQGESNQPQHF
TRBJ2-2 | TRBV6-5 | TRBD1 | once | TGTGCCAGCAGACCACAGGGGAGAAACACCGGGGAGCTGTTTTTT | CASRPQGRNTGELFF
TRBJ1-6 | TRBV5-1 | . | . | TGCGCCAGCAGCTTGGAGGGGGTACGGGATAATTCACCCCTCCACTTT | CASSLEGVRDNSPLHF
TRBJ2-5 | TRBV10-3 | TRBD2 | . | TGTGCCATCAGTGAAAGGACTAGCGGGGGTGAGACCCAGTACTTC | CAISERTSGGETQYF
TRBJ2-5 | TRBV27 | TRBD2 | . | TGTGCCAGCAGAGGACTAGCGGGGGGTGAGACCCAGTACTTC | CASRGLAGGETQYF
TRBJ2-7 | TRBV24-1 | . | . | TGTGCCACCGGCCTAAGTCAGGCAGACCGAGCTGCCTACGAGCAGTACTTC | CATGLSQADRAAYEQYF
TRBJ1-4 | TRBV5-5 | . | once | TGTGCCAGCAGCTTGGCAGGGGTGGGGGAAAAACTGTTTTTT | CASSLAGVGEKLFF
TRBJ2-4 | TRBV12-3/TRBV12-4 | TRBD1 | . | TGTGCCAGCAGTTGGGGACAGGGAAACATTCAGTACTTC | CASSWGQGNIQYF
TRBJ2-3 | TRBV4-2 | TRBD1 | . | TGTGCCAGCAGTCCGGGACAGGGGGCGGCAGATACGCAGTATTTT | CASSPGQGAADTQYF
TRBJ1-2 | TRBV18 | . | . | TGTGCCAGCTCACCGGACAGCACTAACTATGGCTACACCTTC | CASSPDSTNYGYTF
TRBJ2-2 | TRBV19 | . | . | TGTGCCAGTAGTATCAGGACCGGGGAGCTGTTTTTT | CASSIRTGELFF
TRBJ2-7 | TRBV7-9 | TRBD1 | . | TGTGCCAGCAGCCCCAGGACAGGGAACGAGCAGTACTTC | CASSPRTGNEQYF
TRBJ1-4 | TRBV9 | . | once | TGTGCCAGCAGCGTACCGGGGGTGGAAAAACTGTTTTTT | CASSVPGVEKLFF
TRBJ2-7 | TRBV7-2 | . | once | TGTGCCAGCAGCCTCTTTCCGGTTGGCGAGCAGTACTTC | CASSLFPVGEQYF
TRBJ1-2 | TRBV6-2/TRBV6-3 | TRBD1 | . | TGTGCCAGCAGTTACTCTTTGGTTAAATCAGGGGGCCGGGCGTATGGCTACACCTTC | CASSYSLVKSGGRAYGYTF
TRBJ2-1 | TRBV15 | . | . | TGTGCCACGCGAAGGACAGACTCCTACAATGAGCAGTTCTTC | CATRRTDSYNEQFF
TRBJ1-1 | TRBV7-9 | . | . | TGTGCCAGCAGCTTGGGTCAGGGATTCAGTGAAGCTTTCTTT | CASSLGQGFSEAFF
TRBJ1-2 | TRBV5-5 | . | . | TGTGCCAGCAAATTGGACAGTCAATCGTATGGCTACACCTTC | CASKLDSQSYGYTF
TRBJ1-6 | TRBV5-4 | . | . | TGTGCCAGCAGTAAAGGGGGGGATAATTCACCCCTCCACTTT | CASSKGGDNSPLHF